This T cell receptor (beta chain) originates from a study of blood T cells in healthy people across ages. Study at large: About one barcoded beta molecule per two T cells came from capture by template switching.

Total RNA, at least 6 micrograms per sample, was extracted from PBMCs. Primers used in a second PCR of roughly 6 to 12 cycles were a sample-barcoded 5' primer and a J-beta primer mix. One entry per CDR3 protein results from TCRdb running MiXCR on the 5' RACE reads. This sample has more than 1 million distinct CDR3 sequences, with 35% to 55% found just once. Broader study findings: Both naive CD4+ cell counts and diversity were greater in long-lived donors than in aged donors.

This clonotype showed up just a few times. Its specificity is not known. The junction had 5 bases not matched to a gene; V was cut back by 2 bases and J by 3 bases. There are 15 residues in the CDR3. Germline V gene data show CDR1 as SGDLS and CDR2 as YYNGEE. The source material was blood. The chain is built from TRBV9 and TRBJ2-3, with TRBD1 identical over 8 bases. The source of this sequence is a woman in her sixties or seventies in good health. The CDR3 nucleotides are TGTGCCAGCAGCGTGAGGACAGGGCGTACAGATACGCAGTATTTT. Protein: CASSVRTGRTDTQYF. Full variable domain (missing parts from reference TRBV9 and TRBJ2-3): DSGVTQTPKHLITATGQRVTLRCSPRSGDLSVYWYQQSLDQGLQFLIQYYNGEERAKGNILERFSAQQFPDLHSELNLSSLELGDSALYFCASSVRTGRTDTQYFGPGTRLTVL.